Listed here are 22 T cell receptor beta chains from one sample, sequenced in a study of blood T cells in healthy people across ages. Combining a sample-barcoded 5' primer with a J-beta primer mix, a second PCR ran for about 7 to 11 cycles. TCRdb ran MiXCR on the 5' RACE reads and lists one entry per CDR3 protein. Here the sample spans around 990,000 distinct CDR3 sequences, 30% to 40% being singletons. Specimen: blood. These TCRs come from a man younger than 35 in good health.

This clonotype showed up just a few times. The V gene is TRBV18, the J gene TRBJ1-5, with D tentatively TRBD1 (5 bases). The CDR3 runs 15 residues. The germline V gene has CDR1 KGHSH and CDR2 LQKENI. V was trimmed by 3 bases and J by 7 bases, leaving 16 bases between them. CDR3 DNA: TGTGCCAGCTCACCTGACACGAACCAGGGCCAGCCCCAGCATTTT. Translated, it gives CASSPDTNQGQPQHF.

The V gene is TRBV29-1, the J gene TRBJ2-3; 9 bases are shared with TRBD1. This CDR3 region has 13 residues. The germline V gene has CDR1 SQVTM and CDR2 ANQGSEA. This CDR3 is CRADRGASDTQYF. The CDR3 nucleotides are TGCAGAGCCGACAGGGGGGCATCAGATACGCAGTATTTT.

This clonotype was picked up a small number of times. V is TRBV7-9 and J is TRBJ2-7; possible D gene TRBD1, 8 bases. The CDR3 length is 17 residues. V lost 2 bases, J lost 4 bases, and 21 bases lay in between. CDR1 and CDR2 (germline): SEHNR, FQNEAQ (reference sequence). The CDR3 loop reads CASSLMRGGDRGYEQYF. CDR3 nucleotides: TGTGCCAGCAGCTTAATGCGCGGGGGTGACAGGGGTTACGAGCAGTACTTC.

This clonotype was observed a few times. V and J are TRBV20-1 and TRBJ1-1, with 9 bases identical to TRBD1. The germline V gene encodes CDR1 DFQATT and CDR2 SNEGSKA (reference sequence). With 6 bases clipped from V and 3 bases from J, the junction kept 5 bases outside the gene matches. The CDR3 spans 13 residues. The CDR3 loop reads CSAQTGGDTEAFF. CDR3 coding DNA: TGCAGTGCCCAGACAGGGGGTGACACTGAAGCTTTCTTT.

This clonotype was recorded a few times. The rearrangement uses TRBV5-1 and TRBJ2-3; weak D call: TRBD1 (5 bases). Trimming shortened V by 0 bases and J by 2 bases, and 13 bases separated the two germline ends. Germline V lookup: CDR1 SGHRS, CDR2 YFSETQ. This CDR3 is built from 16 residues. The CDR3 reads CASSLGQRSSTDTQYF. In DNA form, the CDR3 reads TGCGCCAGCAGCTTGGGACAGCGATCTTCCACAGATACGCAGTATTTT.

The V and J genes are TRBV29-1 and TRBJ1-1; D is perhaps TRBD1 (6 bases). This CDR3 contains 14 residues. Germline assignment: CDR1 SQVTM and CDR2 ANQGSEA. V was shortened by 0 bases and J by 5 bases, with 13 bases between the two germline ends. The CDR3 reads CSVEDLAQGTEAFF. CDR3 DNA: TGCAGCGTTGAAGATCTTGCGCAGGGGACTGAAGCTTTCTTT.

This clonotype was detected once. The chain employs TRBV28 and TRBJ1-5; no definite D call. The CDR3 is 12 amino acids. Germline CDR1 MDHEN, CDR2 SYDVKM. Trimming stripped 7 bases from V and 7 bases from J, with 11 bases between. The CDR3 loop is CASTSRSQPQHF. Written as DNA, the CDR3 is TGTGCCAGCACCTCACGGTCCCAGCCCCAGCATTTT.

This clonotype was counted only a few times. V is TRBV10-3 and J is TRBJ2-4; no clear D. The germline gives CDR1 ENHRY, CDR2 SYGVKD. The CDR3 has 14 residues. V lost 0 bases, J lost 5 bases, and 8 bases lay in between. The CDR3 region is CAISESGQENIQYF. The CDR3, as DNA: TGTGCCATCAGTGAGTCGGGTCAGGAAAACATTCAGTACTTC.

The V and J genes are TRBV12-3 or TRBV12-4 and TRBJ1-1, with D hard to call. The CDR3 has 12 amino acids. Deletions cut 8 bases from V and 8 bases from J, with 15 bases between. CDR3 DNA: TGTGCCAGCGGACTGGGCAGAGCAGAAGCTTTCTTT. Translated, it gives CASGLGRAEAFF.

The chain combines TRBV7-9 with TRBJ1-2; D gene ambiguous. CDR1 and CDR2 from the germline V gene are SEHNR and FQNEAQ (reference sequence). The CDR3 runs 16 residues. V was clipped by 0 bases and J by 8 bases, with 19 bases between them. For the CDR3, the DNA is TGTGCCAGCAGCTTAGCCGACCCCCTAGGGAGAGGGGGCTACACCTTC. Its protein product is CASSLADPLGRGGYTF.

V is TRBV7-9 and J is TRBJ1-5, with D perhaps TRBD1 (5 bases). Trimming took off 0 bases at V and 3 bases at J, with 21 bases between the two ends. The CDR3 is made up of 19 amino acids. Germline V gives CDR1 SEHNR, CDR2 FQNEAQ (reference sequence). CDR3 region: CASSLAGTQGRGLNQPQHF. CDR3 bases: TGTGCCAGCAGCTTAGCCGGGACCCAAGGGAGAGGCCTCAATCAGCCCCAGCATTTT. Using reference TRBV7-9 and TRBJ1-5 for the parts outside the CDR3, the full variable domain is DTGVSQNPRHKITKRGQNVTFRCDPISEHNRLYWYRQTLGQGPEFLTYFQNEAQLEKSRLLSDRFSAERPKGSFSTLEIQRTEQGDSAMYLCASSLAGTQGRGLNQPQHFGDGTRLSIL.

This clonotype was found a few times. The V gene is TRBV5-1, the J gene TRBJ2-3; D gene unclear. Germline V gene sequence: CDR1 SGHRS, CDR2 YFSETQ. The CDR3 totals 15 residues. With 0 bases removed from V and 4 bases from J, the gap between germline ends came to 12 bases. The CDR3, as DNA: TGCGCCAGCAGCTTGGAATCCGGTCGCGCAGATACGCAGTATTTT. It codes for CASSLESGRADTQYF.

The chain recombines TRBV18 with TRBJ2-5; possibly TRBD2 for D (6 bases). Germline-derived CDR1 and CDR2 are KGHSH and LQKENI. Trimming stripped 5 bases from V and 0 bases from J, with 10 bases between. This CDR3 is built from 14 residues. CDR3 in DNA: TGTGCCAGCTCAGGAGGAGGGTACCAAGAGACCCAGTACTTC. Residues: CASSGGGYQETQYF.

Only a few counts were recorded for this clonotype. This rearrangement joins TRBV6-8 to TRBJ1-5; no definite D call. Germline CDR1 MNHGY, CDR2 SAAAGT. This CDR3 region has 12 residues. CDR3 DNA: TGTTTCGGGATGGCGATCTATCAGCCCCAGCATTTT. Translated: CFGMAIYQPQHF.

This clonotype has a handful of counts. V gene TRBV6-5 combines with J gene TRBJ2-3; no firm D call. Trimming pared 0 bases from V and 2 bases from J, leaving 9 bases between. The CDR3 consists of 15 residues. Germline loops: CDR1 MNHEY, CDR2 SVGAGI. The CDR3 DNA sequence: TGTGCCAGCAGTTACTCTGTCCGGCCCACAGATACGCAGTATTTT. Translated: CASSYSVRPTDTQYF.

This clonotype was counted at least ten times. The chain couples TRBV4-2 to TRBJ2-1, with a tentative D call TRBD2 (5 bases). The germline gives CDR1 LGHNA, CDR2 YNFKEQ. V lost 4 bases and J 5 bases, leaving 6 bases between the germline ends. CDR3 length: 12 amino acids. The CDR3 loop reads CASSPADNEQFF. CDR3 nucleotides: TGTGCCAGCAGCCCAGCGGACAATGAGCAGTTCTTC.

This clonotype was observed once. This chain links TRBV7-2 with TRBJ2-7, with 10 nucleotides matching TRBD1. Germline CDR1 is SGHTA and CDR2 is FQGNSA. With V trimmed by 5 bases and J by 5 bases, 9 bases remained unmatched. The CDR3 totals 15 residues. This chain's CDR3 is CASSPWDRGKDEQYF. Here the CDR3 DNA reads TGTGCCAGCAGCCCTTGGGACAGGGGTAAAGACGAGCAGTACTTC. Drawing the rest from reference TRBV7-2 and TRBJ2-7, the complete variable domain is GAGVSQSPSNKVTEKGKDVELRCDPISGHTALYWYRQSLGQGLEFLIYFQGNSAPDKSGLPSDRFSAERTGGSVSTLTIQRTQQEDSAVYLCASSPWDRGKDEQYFGPGTRLTVT.

The rearrangement uses TRBV5-4 and TRBJ2-1; 9 bases map to TRBD1. The V gene end was trimmed by 1 base and the J gene end by 3 bases; junction bases not matched to a gene: 5. CDR3 length: 16 amino acids. Germline CDR1 reads SGHNT; CDR2 reads YYREEE (reference sequence). The CDR3 DNA sequence: TGTGCCAGCAGCTTGCCCGGGACAGGGATCTACAATGAGCAGTTCTTC. This sequence encodes CASSLPGTGIYNEQFF.

The chain uses TRBV27 and TRBJ2-5, with D perhaps TRBD2 (6 bases). The CDR3 sequence is 13 residues long. Germline CDR1 and CDR2: MNHEY and SMNVEV (reference sequence). Trimming took 0 bases from V and 7 from J, leaving 9 bases between them. The CDR3 sequence: CASSLSLGGTQYF. CDR3 sequence (DNA): TGTGCCAGCAGTTTATCCCTGGGGGGGACCCAGTACTTC.

This chain joins TRBV29-1 and TRBJ1-1; TRBD1 might be the D (5 bases). The germline gives CDR1 SQVTM, CDR2 ANQGSEA. Trimming shortened V by 4 bases and J by 5 bases, and 11 bases separated the two germline ends. The CDR3 spans 12 residues. DNA for the CDR3: TGCAGCGTTGCTTCCAGGGTAACTGAAGCTTTCTTT. As protein: CSVASRVTEAFF.

This clonotype has a count of ten or more. The V and J genes are TRBV27 and TRBJ1-4; a possible D gene is TRBD1 (5 bases). Looked up from germline, CDR1 is MNHEY and CDR2 is SMNVEV (reference sequence). This CDR3 spans 15 amino acids. V was pared by 5 bases and J by 3 bases, with 13 bases between. CDR3 region: CASSDKTGANEKLFF. DNA for the CDR3: TGTGCCAGCAGTGATAAAACGGGGGCTAATGAAAAACTGTTTTTT.

The genes are TRBV12-3 or TRBV12-4 and TRBJ2-3, with TRBD1 as a possible D gene (6 bases). The CDR3 totals 15 residues. Trimming took 6 bases from V and 3 from J, leaving 16 bases between them. For the CDR3, the DNA is TGTGCCAGCAGGTCGTCAGGGGTCATGACAGATACGCAGTATTTT. It yields the protein CASRSSGVMTDTQYF.